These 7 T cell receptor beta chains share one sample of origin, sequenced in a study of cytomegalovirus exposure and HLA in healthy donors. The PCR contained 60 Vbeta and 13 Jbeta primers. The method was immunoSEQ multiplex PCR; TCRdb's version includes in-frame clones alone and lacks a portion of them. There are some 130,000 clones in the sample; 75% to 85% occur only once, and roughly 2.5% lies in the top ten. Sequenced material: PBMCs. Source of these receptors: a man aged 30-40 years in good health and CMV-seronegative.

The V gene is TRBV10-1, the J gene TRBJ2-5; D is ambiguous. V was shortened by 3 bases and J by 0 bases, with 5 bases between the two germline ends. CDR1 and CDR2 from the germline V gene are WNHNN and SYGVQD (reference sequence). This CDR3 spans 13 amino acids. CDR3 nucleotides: TGCGCCAGCAGTGAAGCGTACCAAGAGACCCAGTACTTC. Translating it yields CASSEAYQETQYF.

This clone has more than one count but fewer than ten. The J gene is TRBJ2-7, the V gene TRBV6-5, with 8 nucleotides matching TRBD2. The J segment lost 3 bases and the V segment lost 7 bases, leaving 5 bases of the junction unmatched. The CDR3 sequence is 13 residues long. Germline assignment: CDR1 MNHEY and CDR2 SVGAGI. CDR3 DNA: TGTGCCAGCAAACCGGGACTAGACTACGAGCAGTACTTC. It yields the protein CASKPGLDYEQYF.

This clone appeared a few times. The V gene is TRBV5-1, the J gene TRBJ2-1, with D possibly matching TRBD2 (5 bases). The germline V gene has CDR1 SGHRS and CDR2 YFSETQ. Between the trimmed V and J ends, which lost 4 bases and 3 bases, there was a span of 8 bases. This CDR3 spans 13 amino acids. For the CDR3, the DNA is TGCGCCAGCAGCCCCCGGGACTACAATGAGCAGTTCTTC. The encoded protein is CASSPRDYNEQFF.

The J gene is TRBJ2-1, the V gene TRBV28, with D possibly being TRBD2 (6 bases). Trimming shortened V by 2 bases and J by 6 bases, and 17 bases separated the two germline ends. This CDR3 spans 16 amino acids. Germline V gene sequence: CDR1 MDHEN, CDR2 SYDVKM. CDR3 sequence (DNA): TGTGCCAGCAGTTTACAGGTCGGGGCTAGCGCCAATGAGCAGTTCTTC. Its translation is CASSLQVGASANEQFF.

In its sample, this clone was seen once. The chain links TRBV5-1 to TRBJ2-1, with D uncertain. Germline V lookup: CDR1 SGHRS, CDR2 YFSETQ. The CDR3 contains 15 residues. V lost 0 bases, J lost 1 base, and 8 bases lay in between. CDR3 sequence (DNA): TGCGCCAGCAGCTTGGTCGCGAGGTCCTACAATGAGCAGTTCTTC. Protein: CASSLVARSYNEQFF.

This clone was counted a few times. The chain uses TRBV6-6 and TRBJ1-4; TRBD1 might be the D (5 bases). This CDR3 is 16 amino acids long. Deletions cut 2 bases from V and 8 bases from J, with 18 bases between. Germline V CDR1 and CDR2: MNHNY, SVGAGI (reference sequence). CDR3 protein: CASSYPAGGSGEKLFF. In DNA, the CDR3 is TGTGCCAGCAGTTACCCGGCCGGGGGGTCAGGGGAAAAACTGTTTTTT.

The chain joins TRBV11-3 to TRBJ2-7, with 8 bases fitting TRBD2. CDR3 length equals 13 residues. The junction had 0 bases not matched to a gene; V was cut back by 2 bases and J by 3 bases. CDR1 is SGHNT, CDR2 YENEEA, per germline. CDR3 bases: TGTGCCAGCAGCTTACTAGCGGGCTACGAGCAGTACTTC. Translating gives CASSLLAGYEQYF.